This T cell receptor beta chain was profiled in a study of blood T cell repertoires in COVID-19. Turning to the study itself: PBMCs, B-cell-depleted T cells, or T cells were the source of the cDNA or gDNA that made up the material.

The CDR3 consists of 16 residues. CDR1 and CDR2 from the germline V gene are GTSNPN and SVGIG (reference sequence). Germline trimming cut 0 bases from V and 2 bases from J; bases unmatched to any gene: 9. The protocol was immunoSEQ multiplex PCR, while the TCRdb copy is restricted to in-frame clones and leaves out a portion. Here the sample spans around 400,000 clones, around 90% being singletons. The sequenced material came from peripheral blood. The receptor was derived from a man in his forties or fifties with acute or convalescent COVID-19. The chain links TRBV30 to TRBJ2-7; TRBD1 matches 8 bases. DNA of the CDR3: TGTGCCTGGAGTGTATGGGGGAACAGGGGGGCCTACGAGCAGTACTTC. Translating it yields CAWSVWGNRGAYEQYF.